This T cell receptor beta chain is drawn from a study of CXCR3-negative and CXCR3-positive naive CD8 T cells. With regard to this clonotype: Its antigen remains unidentified.

Germline V lookup: CDR1 MDHEN, CDR2 SYDVKM. The CDR3 is 17 residues long. UMI labels and 5' RACE were used to prepare the TRB cDNA libraries. TCRdb processed the 5' RACE reads again and assigns one entry to each CDR3 protein, with no DNA. The ten top clones account for less than 1.1%, within a sample of around 90,000 distinct CDR3 sequences. Naive CD8+ T lymphocytes were specified as CD45RO-CCR7+CD27+CD95-. Findings and limits, study-wide: Relative to CXCR3-negative naive cells, CXCR3-positive naive cells had more hydrophobic TRB CDR3s. Diversity proved comparably high across both naive subsets and much lower in memory CD8+ cells.

Sequenced sample: naive CXCR3- CD8+ T cells from blood. Sample subset: CD45RO-CCR7+CD27+CD95- naive CD8+ T cells lacking CXCR3 (TNR3-). V and J are TRBV28 and TRBJ2-1; TCRdb indicates TRBD2, and absent DNA this call remains unverified. This sequence was found in a human donor in good health. Some clones in this sample may be carry-over from other donors' samples. The CDR3 sequence: CASSGRLAGPEINEQFF.